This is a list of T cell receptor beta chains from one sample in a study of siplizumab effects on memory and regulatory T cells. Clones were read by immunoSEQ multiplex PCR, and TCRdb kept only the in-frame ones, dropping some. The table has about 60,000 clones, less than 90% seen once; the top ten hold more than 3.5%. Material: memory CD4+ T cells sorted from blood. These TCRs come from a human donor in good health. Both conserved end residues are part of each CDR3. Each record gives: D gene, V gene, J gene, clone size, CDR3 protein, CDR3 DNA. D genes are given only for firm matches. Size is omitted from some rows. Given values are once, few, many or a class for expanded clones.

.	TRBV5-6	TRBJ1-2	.	CASSLDPTAMGYTF	TGTGCCAGCAGCTTGGACCCGACAGCTATGGGCTACACCTTC
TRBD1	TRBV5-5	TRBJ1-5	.	CASSLESGGGQPQHF	TGTGCCAGCAGCTTGGAGTCAGGGGGCGGGCAGCCCCAGCATTTT
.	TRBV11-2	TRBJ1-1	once	CASSLGLENTEAFF	TGTGCCAGCAGCTTAGGTTTGGAGAACACTGAAGCTTTCTTT
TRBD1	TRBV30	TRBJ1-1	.	CAWSVQGGAGNTEAFF	TGTGCCTGGAGTGTACAAGGGGGCGCGGGAAACACTGAAGCTTTCTTT
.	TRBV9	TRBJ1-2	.	CASSVASSPRFFDPYGYTF	TGTGCCAGCAGCGTAGCAAGCAGCCCCCGGTTTTTCGACCCTTATGGCTACACCTTC
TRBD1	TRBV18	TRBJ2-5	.	CASSPTGQGMGETQYF	TGTGCCAGCTCACCGACGGGACAGGGGATGGGAGAGACCCAGTACTTC
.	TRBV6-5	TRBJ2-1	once	CASRGLSYNEQFF	TGTGCCAGCAGGGGGTTATCCTACAATGAGCAGTTCTTC
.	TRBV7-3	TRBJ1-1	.	CASSLWKNTEAFF	TGTGCCAGCAGCTTATGGAAGAACACTGAAGCTTTCTTT
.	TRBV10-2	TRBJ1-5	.	CASSDRDMDQPQHF	TGCGCCAGCAGTGATCGGGACATGGATCAGCCCCAGCATTTT
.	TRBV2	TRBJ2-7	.	CASSERSYEQYF	TGTGCCAGCAGTGAACGGTCCTACGAGCAGTACTTC
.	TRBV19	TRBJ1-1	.	CASSGNLAKNTEAFF	TGTGCCAGTAGTGGGAACCTCGCAAAGAACACTGAAGCTTTCTTT
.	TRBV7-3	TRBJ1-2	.	CASSPRTALLANYGYTF	TGTGCCAGCAGCCCTAGGACAGCCCTCCTAGCTAACTATGGCTACACCTTC
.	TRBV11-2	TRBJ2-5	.	CASTLGVRPQETQYF	TGTGCCAGCACCCTCGGGGTACGGCCTCAAGAGACCCAGTACTTC
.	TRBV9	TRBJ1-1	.	CASSVGHGPNTEAFF	TGTGCCAGCAGCGTCGGCCATGGGCCGAACACTGAAGCTTTCTTT
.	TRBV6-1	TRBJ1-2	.	CASSEVGYGYTF	TGTGCCAGCAGTGAAGTGGGCTATGGCTACACCTTC
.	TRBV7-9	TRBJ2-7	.	CASSLDRGAYEQYF	TGTGCCAGCAGCTTAGATAGGGGGGCCTACGAGCAGTACTTC
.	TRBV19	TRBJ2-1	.	CASSTGPGPPNEQFF	TGTGCCAGTAGTACCGGTCCGGGTCCCCCAAATGAGCAGTTCTTC
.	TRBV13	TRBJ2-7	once	CASSLLGQGYYSSYEQYF	TGTGCCAGCAGCTTATTAGGGCAGGGTTACTACAGCTCCTACGAGCAGTACTTC
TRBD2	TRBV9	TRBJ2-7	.	CASSVTSVSYEQYF	TGTGCCAGCAGCGTCACTAGCGTTTCCTACGAGCAGTACTTC
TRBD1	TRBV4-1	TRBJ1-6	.	CASSHPGGSRSPLHF	TGCGCCAGCAGCCATCCAGGGGGCAGTCGCTCACCCCTCCACTTT
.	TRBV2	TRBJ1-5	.	CASSVRGVQPQHF	TGTGCCAGCAGTGTACGGGGGGTTCAGCCCCAGCATTTT
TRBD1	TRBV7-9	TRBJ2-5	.	CASSSRTGQETQYF	TGTGCCAGCAGCTCACGGACAGGACAAGAGACCCAGTACTTC
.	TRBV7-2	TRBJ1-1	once	CASSSQGDTEAFF	TGTGCCAGCAGTTCTCAGGGAGACACTGAAGCTTTCTTT
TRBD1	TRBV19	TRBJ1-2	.	CASRGQGDYGYTF	TGTGCCAGTAGGGGACAGGGGGACTATGGCTACACCTTC
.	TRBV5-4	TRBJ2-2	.	CASSVRPGSAGELFF	TGTGCCAGCAGCGTACGCCCGGGATCGGCCGGGGAGCTGTTTTTT
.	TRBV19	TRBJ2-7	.	CASVGEPYEQYF	TGTGCCAGCGTAGGGGAGCCCTACGAGCAGTACTTC
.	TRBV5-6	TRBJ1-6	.	CASSFGQYNSPLHF	TGTGCCAGCAGCTTCGGGCAGTATAATTCACCCCTCCACTTT
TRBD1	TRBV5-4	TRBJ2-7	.	CASRRDRVNEQYF	TGTGCCAGCAGACGTGACAGGGTCAACGAGCAGTACTTC
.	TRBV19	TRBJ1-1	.	CASSNWDKQEAFF	TGTGCCAGTAGTAACTGGGATAAGCAGGAAGCTTTCTTT
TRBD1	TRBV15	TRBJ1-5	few	CATSGRTGMGNQPQHF	TGTGCCACCAGCGGAAGGACAGGGATGGGCAATCAGCCCCAGCATTTT
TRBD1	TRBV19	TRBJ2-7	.	CASSLAGTGGFEQYF	TGTGCCAGTAGTTTGGCCGGGACAGGGGGCTTCGAGCAGTACTTC
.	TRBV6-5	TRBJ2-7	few	CASSYSGVNGNEQYF	TGTGCCAGCAGTTACTCCGGGGTTAATGGGAACGAGCAGTACTTC
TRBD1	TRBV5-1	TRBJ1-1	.	CASSFGQAMNTEAFF	TGCGCCAGCAGCTTCGGACAGGCAATGAACACTGAAGCTTTCTTT
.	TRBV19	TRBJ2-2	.	CASSIGGVTGELFF	TGTGCCAGTAGTATAGGAGGGGTCACCGGGGAGCTGTTTTTT
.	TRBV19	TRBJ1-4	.	CASSAGGRATNEKLFF	TGTGCCAGTAGTGCAGGTGGACGGGCAACTAATGAAAAACTGTTTTTT
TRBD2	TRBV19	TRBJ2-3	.	CASSIRRAGADTQYF	TGTGCCAGTAGTATTAGGCGGGCGGGAGCAGATACGCAGTATTTT
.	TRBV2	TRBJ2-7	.	CASSESRGATYEQYF	TGTGCCAGCAGTGAGAGCCGGGGGGCGACCTACGAGCAGTACTTC
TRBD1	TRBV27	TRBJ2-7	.	CASSLVSGTGRYEQYF	TGTGCCAGCAGTTTAGTCAGCGGGACAGGGCGCTACGAGCAGTACTTC
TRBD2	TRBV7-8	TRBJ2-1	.	CASSSPGGKGDEQFF	TGTGCCAGCAGCTCCCCCGGGGGGAAGGGCGATGAGCAGTTCTTC
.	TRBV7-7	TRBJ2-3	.	CASSPLVGVSADTQYF	TGTGCTAGCAGCCCACTCGTCGGGGTCTCGGCAGATACGCAGTATTTT
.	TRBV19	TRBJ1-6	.	CASSIQQGGNSPLHF	TGTGCCAGTAGTATACAACAGGGAGGCAATTCACCCCTCCACTTT
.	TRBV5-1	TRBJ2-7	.	CASSLGATLRGEQCF	TGCGCCAGCAGCTTGGGAGCGACATTAAGGGGGGAGCAGTGCTTC
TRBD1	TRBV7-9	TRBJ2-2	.	CASSLADRGNGELFF	TGTGCCAGCAGCTTGGCCGACAGGGGGAACGGGGAGCTGTTTTTT
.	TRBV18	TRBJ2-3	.	CASSPSAGLTDTQYF	TGTGCCAGCTCACCATCCGCAGGTCTGACAGATACGCAGTATTTT
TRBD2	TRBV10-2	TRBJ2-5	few	CASSEPRSGGQETQYF	TGCGCCAGCAGTGAGCCGCGTAGCGGGGGACAAGAGACCCAGTACTTC
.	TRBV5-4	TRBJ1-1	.	CASSSRTDVNTEAFF	TGTGCCAGCAGCTCCCGGACAGACGTGAACACTGAAGCTTTCTTT
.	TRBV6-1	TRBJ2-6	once	CASSAFGGRGANVLTF	TGTGCCAGCAGTGCCTTTGGGGGGCGTGGGGCCAACGTCCTGACTTTC
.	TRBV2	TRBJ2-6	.	CASSASLTGANVLTF	TGTGCCAGCAGTGCCAGTTTAACTGGGGCCAACGTCCTGACTTTC